The rows below give T cell receptor beta chains drawn from one sample of a study of Graves' ophthalmopathy and Graves' hyperthyroidism. TCRdb used MiXCR to reprocess the multiplex PCR reads, holding one entry per CDR3 protein. The sample lists about 370,000 distinct CDR3 sequences, 15% to 20% occurring once. Sequenced sample: peripheral blood. These receptors were taken from a woman younger than 35 with Graves' ophthalmopathy. The CDR3 runs from the conserved cysteine through the conserved F or W. Fields, in order: CDR3 length, J gene, V gene, D gene, clone size, CDR3 DNA, CDR3 protein. The D gene is left open where the match is weak. The size field is filled for only some rows; it gives once, few, many or a size class.

>13|TRBJ2-7|TRBV20-1|TRBD1|many
TGCAGTGCTCGGACAGGGAGCTCCTACGAGCAGTACTTC
CSARTGSSYEQYF
>16|TRBJ2-5|TRBV7-2|TRBD2|many
TGTGCCAGCAGCTTAGTGTCGGGAGGGGCCGGTGAGACCCAGTACTTC
CASSLVSGGAGETQYF
>19|TRBJ2-3|TRBV7-1|TRBD2|many
TGTGCCAGCAGCTCCGTAAGACCGGCTAGCGGGGGCAGCACAGATACGCAGTATTTT
CASSSVRPASGGSTDTQYF
>13|TRBJ2-7|TRBV10-3|NA|many
TGTGCCATCATGAGGAGCGGACCATACGAGCAGTACTTC
CAIMRSGPYEQYF
>17|TRBJ1-1|TRBV28|TRBD1|NA
TGTGCCAGCAGTTTGCCATCAGGGACAGGGGGCAGCACTGAAGCTTTCTTT
CASSLPSGTGGSTEAFF
>17|TRBJ2-2|TRBV27|TRBD2|NA
TGTGCCAGCAGACCAATAGCGGGAGGGCTACCCACCGGGGAGCTGTTTTTT
CASRPIAGGLPTGELFF
>13|TRBJ2-7|TRBV6-1|TRBD1|many
TGTGCCAGCAAGTCGGGACAGGGTTACGAGCAGTACTTC
CASKSGQGYEQYF
>13|TRBJ2-7|TRBV19|NA|many
TGTGCCAGTAGTATCGCCAGGGACTACGAGCAGTACTTC
CASSIARDYEQYF
>13|TRBJ2-5|TRBV12-3/TRBV12-4|NA|many
TGTGCCAGCATCCCGGTTGGGTCGGGGACCCAGTACTTC
CASIPVGSGTQYF
>12|TRBJ1-2|TRBV28|NA|many
TGTGCCAGTGTTTCAGGGCAGAATGGCTACACCTTC
CASVSGQNGYTF
>16|TRBJ2-7|TRBV11-2|NA|many
TGTGCCAGCAGCTTAAGGCCAGGAGGGGCCTTCGGTCGGCAGTACTTC
CASSLRPGGAFGRQYF
>13|TRBJ2-7|TRBV5-1|NA|many
TGCGCCAGCAGCTTAGCAGGTGGACTCGAGCAGTACTTC
CASSLAGGLEQYF
>15|TRBJ2-5|TRBV25-1|TRBD2|many
TGTGCCAGCAGTGATAGTAAACCTCGGGAGGAGACCCAGTGCTTC
CASSDSKPREETQCF
>13|TRBJ2-5|TRBV7-2|NA|NA
TGTGCCAGCACCCTTACAGGGTTGGAGACCCAGTACTTC
CASTLTGLETQYF
>17|TRBJ1-5|TRBV19|TRBD1|many
TGTGCCAGTAGTATAGCCGCAGACAGGGAGGTCGGACAGCCCCAGCATTTT
CASSIAADREVGQPQHF
>15|TRBJ2-2|TRBV28|NA|many
TGTGCCAGTACCAGAGGGACCACGAACACCGGGGAGCTGTTTTTT
CASTRGTTNTGELFF
>16|TRBJ1-1|TRBV11-2|NA|many
TGTGCCAGCAGCTGGGGACCCGGGCGGATGAACACTGAAGCTTTCTTT
CASSWGPGRMNTEAFF
>13|TRBJ1-3|TRBV20-1|NA|many
TGCAGTGCTAGTATAGTCTCTGGAAACACCATATATTTT
CSASIVSGNTIYF
>14|TRBJ2-7|TRBV27|NA|few
TGTGCCAGCAGTTTATCGGGCGGGCCCTACGAGCAGTACTTC
CASSLSGGPYEQYF
>13|TRBJ2-7|TRBV6-1|NA|NA
TGTGCCAGCAGTGCCGGACCGTCCTACGAGCAGTACTTC
CASSAGPSYEQYF
>12|TRBJ1-2|TRBV29-1|TRBD1|once
TGCAGCGTCGGACAGGGGGTGGATGGCTACACCTTC
CSVGQGVDGYTF
>13|TRBJ2-5|TRBV19|NA|many
TGTGCCAGTAGTATTCGGGGTCGACAGACCCAGTACTTC
CASSIRGRQTQYF
>14|TRBJ1-1|TRBV2|NA|NA
TGTGCCAGCAAGCCGGGACGGCCGAACACTGAAGCTTTCTTT
CASKPGRPNTEAFF
>15|TRBJ1-2|TRBV4-1|NA|NA
TGCGCCAGCAGCCAAGGCGCAGGGGCTAACTATGGCTACACCTTC
CASSQGAGANYGYTF
>12|TRBJ2-7|TRBV30|NA|many
TGTGCCTGGACCACCGGTAACTACGAGCAGTACTTC
CAWTTGNYEQYF
>15|TRBJ2-7|TRBV12-3/TRBV12-4|NA|many
TGTGCCAGCAGTTTAATCCCCGGACTGGCGGGCGAGCAGTACTTC
CASSLIPGLAGEQYF
>15|TRBJ2-6|TRBV19|NA|many
TGTGCCAGTAGACCTCGGGGTGCCGGGGCCAACGTCCTGACTTTC
CASRPRGAGANVLTF
>14|TRBJ1-5|TRBV7-2|NA|few
TGTGCCAGCAGCTTTGGACAGCCCAATCAGCCCCAGCATTTT
CASSFGQPNQPQHF
>13|TRBJ2-7|TRBV28|NA|NA
TGTGCCAGCAGGGCTGGGGTCTATTACGAGCAGTACTTC
CASRAGVYYEQYF
>15|TRBJ2-7|TRBV20-1|TRBD2|NA
TGCAGTGCTACCCGAAGGTCTAGCGGGACCTACGAGCAGTACTTC
CSATRRSSGTYEQYF
>16|TRBJ1-1|TRBV28|TRBD1|many
TGTGCCAGCAGTTTGGTGCAGGGTCAGGGGGACACTGAAGCTTTCTTT
CASSLVQGQGDTEAFF
>13|TRBJ2-2|TRBV20-1|NA|many
TGCAGTGGGACGGGGGTTATGACCGGGGAGCTGTTTTTT
CSGTGVMTGELFF
>16|TRBJ2-7|TRBV7-2|TRBD2|many
TGTGCCAGCAGCTTAAGCGGGGGGGATAGCTCCTACGAGCAGTACTTC
CASSLSGGDSSYEQYF
>14|TRBJ2-5|TRBV28|NA|many
TGTGCCAGCAGTAAACCGGGAGCCCGGGAGACCCAGTACTTC
CASSKPGARETQYF
>19|TRBJ2-7|TRBV5-1|TRBD1|many
TGCGCCAGCAGCTCCATGCCGCGGGACAGGGGAGTGAACTCCTACGAGCAGTACTTC
CASSSMPRDRGVNSYEQYF
>14|TRBJ1-1|TRBV19|NA|NA
TGTGCCAGTAGTATAGGGTCTAGAGGTGAGGACGCTTTCTTT
CASSIGSRGEDAFF
>12|TRBJ1-2|TRBV11-1|NA|many
TGTGCCAGCAGCCATGGGGCCTATGGCTACACCTTC
CASSHGAYGYTF
>14|TRBJ2-5|TRBV20-1|NA|many
TGCAGTGCTAGAGATGGTCAGGGGATGAAGACCCAGTACTTC
CSARDGQGMKTQYF
>15|TRBJ1-6|TRBV12-3/TRBV12-4|TRBD1|NA
TGTGCCAGCAGTTTAGGAGCAGGGGGCGCCGCACCCCTCCACTTT
CASSLGAGGAAPLHF
>15|TRBJ2-7|TRBV6-2/TRBV6-3|NA|many
TGTGCCAGCAGTTTCGGAATCCTTTTGTTGTACGAGCAGTACTTC
CASSFGILLLYEQYF
>16|TRBJ2-7|TRBV12-3/TRBV12-4|TRBD2|NA
TGTGCCAGCAGTCCGTACGGGACTAGCGGGAGTCACGAGCAGTACTTC
CASSPYGTSGSHEQYF
>15|TRBJ2-4|TRBV28|TRBD2|many
TGTGCCAGTGGGACTAGCGGGAGTGTTAGAAACATTCAGTACTTC
CASGTSGSVRNIQYF
>13|TRBJ1-1|TRBV6-1|TRBD1|NA
TGTGCCAGCAGTGAACACCTACAGGGGGTGGCTTTCTTT
CASSEHLQGVAFF
>15|TRBJ2-5|TRBV7-2|NA|many
TGTGCCAGCAGCTTAGACTACCTGAGCCAAGAGACCCAGTACTTC
CASSLDYLSQETQYF
>16|TRBJ1-1|TRBV6-2/TRBV6-3|NA|many
TGTGCCAGCACCCCCGGACCGGTACACGCGAACACTGAAGCTTTCTTT
CASTPGPVHANTEAFF
>15|TRBJ2-5|TRBV12-3/TRBV12-4|TRBD2|NA
TGTGCCAGCAGTTTACGTCCCAGCGGGAAGGAGACCCAGTACTTC
CASSLRPSGKETQYF
>14|TRBJ2-2|TRBV6-1|NA|once
TGTGCCAGCACTCGACAGGTGAACACCGGGGAGCTGTTTTTT
CASTRQVNTGELFF
>19|TRBJ1-1|TRBV12-3/TRBV12-4|NA|many
TGTGCCAGCAGTTGCCCCTCCCCGTCTTCTTACCGGGGGAACACTGAAGCTTTCTTT
CASSCPSPSSYRGNTEAFF
>15|TRBJ1-1|TRBV12-3/TRBV12-4|NA|many
TGTGCCAGCAGCCGGGACCGTGTCTGGGACACTGAAGCTTTCTTT
CASSRDRVWDTEAFF
>14|TRBJ1-1|TRBV7-9|NA|many
TGTGCCAGCAGCTCCAGGACAGAAAACACTGAAGCTTTCTTT
CASSSRTENTEAFF
>15|TRBJ1-5|TRBV20-1|TRBD1|many
TGCAGTGCTAGACCCTTCGGCAGGGGGCAAAAGCCCCAGCATTTT
CSARPFGRGQKPQHF
>14|TRBJ1-5|TRBV6-1|TRBD1|NA
TGTGCCAGCAGCCTGGACAGGGTTGATCAGCCCCAGCATTTT
CASSLDRVDQPQHF
>17|TRBJ2-7|TRBV28|NA|many
TGTGCCAGCAGCTTTATTTGGCTGCCGAGAGACTCCTACGAGCAGTACTTC
CASSFIWLPRDSYEQYF
>13|TRBJ1-2|TRBV3-1|TRBD1|NA
TGTGCCAGCAGCCGTTGGACAGGGAACGGCTACACCTTC
CASSRWTGNGYTF
>15|TRBJ2-7|TRBV7-9|TRBD2|many
TGTGCCAGCACCATTGTTGGGCGGGAGCGGTACGAGCAGTACTTC
CASTIVGRERYEQYF